Each of the 21 T cell receptor beta chains below was sequenced from the same sample in a study of T cells in tumors after PD-1 blockade. Data came from immunoSEQ multiplex PCR; TCRdb stores just in-frame clones and leaves some out. The data show about 34,000 clones, with about three quarters seen just once and roughly 37% held by the top ten. The sequenced sample was PBMCs, obtained after anti-PD-1 treatment. Receptor source: a human donor with basal cell carcinoma.

The J gene is TRBJ1-5, the V gene TRBV28; D perhaps matches TRBD1 (5 bases). Germline V gene data show CDR1 as MDHEN and CDR2 as SYDVKM. V was cut by 3 bases and J by 9 bases, with 12 bases left in between. The CDR3 is 13 amino acids. CDR3 bases: TGTGCCAGCAGTTTTCAGGGCAGCAGGCCCCAGCATTTT. Translating gives CASSFQGSRPQHF.

The rearrangement links TRBV15 to TRBJ2-3, with a possible D match to TRBD2 (5 bases). Germline lookup yields CDR1 LNHNV and CDR2 YYDKDF (reference sequence). V was pared by 5 bases and J by 2 bases, with 14 bases between. CDR3 length: 15 residues. CDR3 DNA sequence: TGTGCCACCAGCCCCGCGGGCGGTATCACAGATACGCAGTATTTT. Its protein is CATSPAGGITDTQYF.

The genes are TRBV5-1 and TRBJ2-3; no clear D gene. Per the germline V gene, CDR1 is SGHRS and CDR2 is YFSETQ. V was shortened by 0 bases and J by 1 base, with 12 bases between the two germline ends. CDR3 length: 16 residues. CDR3 loop: CASSLEAARGTDTQYF. The CDR3 nucleotides read TGCGCCAGCAGCTTGGAAGCAGCGAGAGGCACAGATACGCAGTATTTT.

This chain uses TRBV6-4 with TRBJ2-2, with 8 bases matching TRBD2. This CDR3 has 14 amino acids. V was pared by 7 bases and J by 3 bases, with 4 bases of the junction left unmatched. Germline lookup yields CDR1 MRHNA and CDR2 SNTAGT. CDR3 bases: TGTGCCAGCAAGAATAGCGGGGACACCGGGGAGCTGTTTTTT. Translation gives CASKNSGDTGELFF.

The sample holds one count of this clone. The chain links TRBV12-5 to TRBJ1-2; the match to TRBD1 covers 9 bases. Trimming removed 4 bases from V and 8 bases from J; junction bases left unmatched: 5. CDR3 length equals 13 residues. Germline V gene lookup returns CDR1 LGHNT and CDR2 FRNRAP. The CDR3 DNA reads as TGTGCTAGTGGTTGGGGACAGGGTCGGGGCTACACCTTC. Its protein product is CASGWGQGRGYTF. The whole variable domain, filled in from reference TRBV12-5 and TRBJ1-2, reads DARVTQTPRHKVTEMGQEVTMRCQPILGHNTVFWYRQTMMQGLELLAYFRNRAPLDDSGMPKDRFSAEMPDATLATLKIQPSEPRDSAVYFCASGWGQGRGYTFGSGTRLTVV.

The chain joins TRBV28 to TRBJ1-1; 7 bases line up with TRBD1. Germline trimming cut 4 bases from V and 4 bases from J; bases unmatched to any gene: 6. This CDR3 region has 14 residues. The germline gives CDR1 MDHEN, CDR2 SYDVKM. The CDR3 bases are TGTGCCAGCAGTTGGGGGACAGAGACCACTGAAGCTTTCTTT. Translating it yields CASSWGTETTEAFF.

The chain is built from TRBV12-3 or TRBV12-4 and TRBJ2-3, with D unclear. Trimming took off 3 bases at V and 2 bases at J, with 3 bases between the two ends. The CDR3 totals 12 residues. The CDR3 nucleotides are TGTGCCAGCAGTTTTTTCACAGATACGCAGTATTTT. Its protein product is CASSFFTDTQYF.

This clone is medium-sized in the sample. The gene calls are TRBV7-9 and TRBJ1-1, with no clear D. CDR1 is SEHNR and CDR2 is FQNEAQ in the germline V gene (reference sequence). V was shortened by 7 bases and J by 1 base, with 7 bases between the two germline ends. The CDR3 consists of 12 residues. CDR3 bases: TGTGCCAGCACCTCGACGAACACTGAAGCTTTCTTT. It translates to CASTSTNTEAFF.

The chain employs TRBV28 and TRBJ1-6; D remains ambiguous. In germline, CDR1 is MDHEN, CDR2 SYDVKM. The CDR3 sequence is 11 residues long. Trimming took off 2 bases at V and 9 bases at J, with 2 bases between the two ends. The CDR3 DNA is TGTGCCAGCAGTTTAGGTTCACCCCTCCACTTT. It is translated as CASSLGSPLHF.

J is TRBJ2-7 and V is TRBV7-2; D unclear. The CDR3 extends over 14 amino acids. CDR1 and CDR2 from the germline V gene are SGHTA and FQGNSA. V lost 1 base and J lost 2, with 9 bases in between. The CDR3 sequence: CASSLVPETYEQYF. The CDR3 DNA sequence: TGTGCCAGCAGCTTAGTTCCAGAGACCTACGAGCAGTACTTC.

The V and J genes are TRBV7-2 and TRBJ1-1, with no clear D. The V gene's germline CDR1 is SGHTA and CDR2 FQGNSA. The V end lost 2 bases, the J end lost 3 bases, and 13 bases lay between the germline ends. The CDR3 sequence is 15 residues long. The CDR3 protein is CASSLTSQTYTEAFF. The DNA for the CDR3 is TGTGCCAGCAGCTTAACTTCACAGACCTACACTGAAGCTTTCTTT.

The gene calls are TRBV11-3 and TRBJ1-2; 7 positions agree with TRBD1. The length of the CDR3 is 15 residues. Germline V lookup: CDR1 SGHNT, CDR2 YENEEA. Trimming at V came to 0 bases and at J to 9 bases, leaving 10 bases not matched to a gene. CDR3 nucleotide sequence: TGTGCCAGCAGCTTAGATTCCCAAGACAGGGTTCGCTACACCTTC. Protein product: CASSLDSQDRVRYTF.

The chain links TRBV19 to TRBJ2-2; TRBD1 matches 10 bases. From germline, CDR1 is LNHDA and CDR2 SQIVND (reference sequence). There are 19 residues in the CDR3. The ends lost 4 bases at V and 2 bases at J; junction bases unmatched: 13. The DNA of the CDR3 is TGTGCCAGTAGTAGGAGGGACAGGGGCCTGCTACGAAACACCGGGGAGCTGTTTTTT. The encoded protein is CASSRRDRGLLRNTGELFF. Combining the CDR3 with reference TRBV19 and TRBJ2-2 gives the whole variable domain DGGITQSPKYLFRKEGQNVTLSCEQNLNHDAMYWYRQDPGQGLRLIYYSQIVNDFQKGDIAEGYSVSREKKESFPLTVTSAQKNPTAFYLCASSRRDRGLLRNTGELFFGEGSRLTVL.

The chain has TRBV7-2 and TRBJ2-1, with D unresolved. The CDR3 length is 14 residues. The germline V gene has CDR1 SGHTA and CDR2 FQGNSA. Deletions cut 5 bases from V and 7 bases from J, with 15 bases between. CDR3 region: CASSLLRKMNEQFF. CDR3 nucleotide sequence: TGTGCCAGCAGCCTTCTGCGGAAGATGAATGAGCAGTTCTTC. Supplemented by reference TRBV7-2 and TRBJ2-1, the full variable domain reads GAGVSQSPSNKVTEKGKDVELRCDPISGHTALYWYRQSLGQGLEFLIYFQGNSAPDKSGLPSDRFSAERTGGSVSTLTIQRTQQEDSAVYLCASSLLRKMNEQFFGPGTRLTVL.

The chain uses TRBV18 and TRBJ1-3; D may be TRBD1 (6 bases). The CDR3 contains 15 residues. Trimming took 3 bases from V and 0 from J, leaving 9 bases between them. CDR1 and CDR2 from the germline V gene are KGHSH and LQKENI. The CDR3, as DNA: TGTGCCAGCTCACCCAGCAGGGGCTCTGGAAACACCATATATTTT. It specifies CASSPSRGSGNTIYF.

The J gene is TRBJ1-6, the V gene TRBV7-2, with D uncertain. CDR1 is SGHTA and CDR2 is FQGNSA in the germline V gene. The CDR3 totals 15 residues. With 4 bases removed from V and 5 bases from J, the gap between germline ends came to 12 bases. The CDR3 loop reads CASSSYIENNSPLHF. CDR3 nucleotides: TGTGCCAGCAGCTCCTACATCGAAAATAATTCACCCCTCCACTTT.

The gene calls are TRBV7-2 and TRBJ1-5, with D tentatively TRBD1 (5 bases). V was cut by 5 bases and J by 7 bases, with 18 bases left in between. Germline assignment: CDR1 SGHTA and CDR2 FQGNSA. The CDR3 is made up of 15 amino acids. The CDR3 here is CASSPLGQGQQPQHF. The CDR3, as DNA: TGTGCCAGCAGCCCCCTGGGGCAGGGCCAACAGCCCCAGCATTTT.

This clone occurred once. This chain links TRBV11-2 with TRBJ2-1, with 12 bases fitting TRBD2. This CDR3 is 18 amino acids long. The ends lost 5 bases at V and 7 bases at J; junction bases unmatched: 15. In germline, CDR1 is SGHAT, CDR2 FQNNGV. The DNA of the CDR3 is TGTGCCAGCAGCCTCACCGGACTAGCGGGGAATAGAGGGAATGAGCAGTTCTTC. It translates to CASSLTGLAGNRGNEQFF.

This clone is a singleton in its sample. The V gene is TRBV11-3, the J gene TRBJ2-5; 8 nucleotides align to TRBD2. The CDR3 is made up of 15 amino acids. Looked up from germline, CDR1 is SGHNT and CDR2 is YENEEA. V lost 0 bases to trimming and J lost 5 bases; unmatched junction nucleotides: 5. CDR3 residues: CASSLENGGEETQYF. In nucleotides, the CDR3 is TGTGCCAGCAGCTTAGAGAACGGGGGGGAGGAGACCCAGTACTTC.

CDR3 sequence: CASSLTEILYGYTF. In DNA form, the CDR3 reads TGTGCCAGCAGTTTAACCGAAATATTATACGGCTACACCTTC. The V gene is TRBV28, the J gene TRBJ1-2; no reliable D call. V lost 2 bases, J lost 8 bases, and 15 bases lay in between. This CDR3 has 14 amino acids. The germline V gene has CDR1 MDHEN and CDR2 SYDVKM.

The chain carries TRBV7-3 and TRBJ1-3; 10 bases match TRBD1. With 3 bases clipped from V and 2 bases from J, the junction kept 1 base outside the gene matches. The length of the CDR3 is 15 residues. Per germline, CDR1 SGHTA and CDR2 FQGTGA. The CDR3 DNA reads TGTGCCAGCAGCTTTGACAGGGGGCCTGGAAACACCATATATTTT. It is translated as CASSFDRGPGNTIYF. Supplemented by reference TRBV7-3 and TRBJ1-3, the full variable domain reads GAGVSQTPSNKVTEKGKYVELRCDPISGHTALYWYRQSLGQGPEFLIYFQGTGAADDSGLPNDRFFAVRPEGSVSTLKIQRTERGDSAVYLCASSFDRGPGNTIYFGEGSWLTVV.